The next 18 T cell receptor beta chains were all read from a single sample in a study of cytomegalovirus exposure and HLA in healthy donors. Primers included in the PCR were 60 Vbeta and 13 Jbeta primers. Measured with immunoSEQ multiplex PCR; TCRdb has only the in-frame clones, and not every one. This sample has about 130,000 clones, with 77% found just once. Sequencing was carried out using PBMCs. These receptors all stem from a male donor in good health and CMV-seropositive.

This chain links TRBV27 with TRBJ1-6; TRBD1 is a possible D gene (6 bases). CDR1 and CDR2 from the germline V gene are MNHEY and SMNVEV (reference sequence). The CDR3 has 13 residues. V gave up 6 bases and J gave up 6 bases, with 9 bases separating them. CDR3 loop: CASRRTVNSPLHF. The CDR3 DNA reads as TGTGCCAGCAGACGGACAGTTAATTCACCCCTCCACTTT.

The V and J genes are TRBV7-6 and TRBJ1-3; no definite D call. V gave up 1 base and J gave up 7 bases, with 14 bases separating them. CDR1 and CDR2 (germline): SGHVS, FNYEAQ. CDR3 length: 15 amino acids. The CDR3 here is CASSLDPVPGNTIYF. The CDR3 DNA reads TGTGCCAGCAGCTTAGACCCCGTCCCGGGGAACACCATATATTTT.

The chain combines TRBV7-6 with TRBJ2-3; 10 nucleotides line up with TRBD2. With 3 bases clipped from V and 5 bases from J, the junction kept 11 bases outside the gene matches. The CDR3 has 17 amino acids. Germline values: CDR1 SGHVS, CDR2 FNYEAQ. The CDR3: CASSLKASGSRGDTQYF. The CDR3 region has the DNA TGTGCCAGCAGCTTGAAGGCTAGCGGGAGCCGTGGAGATACGCAGTATTTT.

The chain carries TRBV6-1 and TRBJ1-6; unclear D gene. The germline V gene encodes CDR1 MNHNS and CDR2 SASEGT. The CDR3 covers 14 residues. V lost 0 bases and J lost 7, with 7 bases in between. The CDR3 DNA reads TGTGCCAGCAGTGAAGCGCCCGGGAATTCACCCCTCCACTTT. This encodes CASSEAPGNSPLHF.

Of note for this clone: Other DNA sequences in the same sample also yield this CDR3. The rearrangement links TRBV5-4 to TRBJ2-7; no firm D call. The germline gives CDR1 SGHNT, CDR2 YYREEE (reference sequence). The ends were cut back, 4 bases at V and 5 bases at J, with 13 bases in the middle. The CDR3 has 13 amino acids. CDR3 loop: CASSKYGAHEQYF. The CDR3 DNA reads as TGTGCCAGCAGCAAATACGGTGCTCACGAGCAGTACTTC.

V usage is TRBV30 and J usage is TRBJ1-3; 7 nucleotides line up with TRBD1. CDR3 length: 14 amino acids. Unmatched junction bases numbered 17, after V lost 3 bases and J lost 15 bases. CDR1 and CDR2 (germline): GTSNPN, SVGIG (reference sequence). In nucleotides, the CDR3 is TGTGCCTGGAGCGCAGGTTTATTAACGGGACAGCAATATTTT. This gives the protein CAWSAGLLTGQQYF. Full variable domain (rest looked up from reference TRBV30 and TRBJ1-3): SQTIHQWPATLVQPVGSPLSLECTVEGTSNPNLYWYRQAAGRGLQLLFYSVGIGQISSEVPQNLSASRPQDRQFILSSKKLLLSDSGFYLCAWSAGLLTGQQYFGEGSWLTVV.

The V and J genes are TRBV7-2 and TRBJ1-2, with D hard to call. From germline, CDR1 is SGHTA and CDR2 FQGNSA. The CDR3 spans 14 residues. V shed 5 bases and J shed 4 bases, with 14 bases lying between them. DNA for the CDR3: TGTGCCAGCAGCCTCAACTCGGGAATCTATGGCTACACCTTC. Translating gives CASSLNSGIYGYTF. Full variable domain (remainder filled in from reference TRBV7-2 and TRBJ1-2): GAGVSQSPSNKVTEKGKDVELRCDPISGHTALYWYRQSLGQGLEFLIYFQGNSAPDKSGLPSDRFSAERTGGSVSTLTIQRTQQEDSAVYLCASSLNSGIYGYTFGSGTRLTVV.

The V gene is TRBV7-9, the J gene TRBJ2-3; D uncertain. Deletions cut 6 bases from V and 2 bases from J, with 12 bases between. The CDR3 runs 14 residues. Germline V gene data show CDR1 as SEHNR and CDR2 as FQNEAQ (reference sequence). This CDR3 is CASSYQDFTDTQYF. Written as DNA, the CDR3 is TGTGCCAGCAGTTACCAGGATTTCACAGATACGCAGTATTTT.

A remark on this clone: At one of its ends the junction is not consistent with the germline gene, which may arise from a read error. This same CDR3 is encoded by further DNA sequences in the sample. The chain is built from TRBV27 and TRBJ2-7; no definite D call. The CDR3 length is 13 residues. Germline-derived CDR1 and CDR2 are MNHEY and SMNVEV (reference sequence). CDR3 protein: CASSFDRGYEQYF. The CDR3 bases are TGTGCCAGCAGTTTTGATCGCGGCTACGAACAGTACTTC.

The CDR3 region has the DNA TGCGCCACCTCACAGGGGCTTCTCATGGCAGATACGCAGTATTTT. Amino acid sequence: CATSQGLLMADTQYF. The rearrangement joins TRBV5-1 to TRBJ2-3; 7 bases agree with TRBD1. The junction had 14 bases not matched to a gene; V was cut back by 9 bases and J by 4 bases. CDR1 is SGHRS and CDR2 is YFSETQ in the germline V gene. This CDR3 spans 15 amino acids.

The chain has TRBV5-6 and TRBJ2-7, with a possible D match to TRBD2 (5 bases). The CDR3 runs 15 residues. V lost 0 bases to trimming and J lost 5 bases, with 15 bases between them. Germline loops: CDR1 SGHDT, CDR2 YYEEEE. The CDR3 loop reads CASSLVREIGNEQYF. The CDR3 coding sequence is TGTGCCAGCAGCTTGGTTCGGGAAATCGGGAACGAGCAGTACTTC.

This sequence joins TRBV7-8 and TRBJ2-5, with 7 bases identical to TRBD1. Trimming at V came to 5 bases and at J to 3 bases, leaving 3 bases not matched to a gene. The CDR3 runs to 13 residues. Germline assignment: CDR1 SGHVS and CDR2 FQNEAQ. This CDR3 reads CASSIDREETQYF. Written as DNA, the CDR3 is TGTGCCAGCAGCATCGACAGGGAAGAGACCCAGTACTTC. Looking up the rest from reference TRBV7-8 and TRBJ2-5 gives the full variable domain: GAGVSQSPRYKVAKRGQDVALRCDPISGHVSLFWYQQALGQGPEFLTYFQNEAQLDKSGLPSDRFFAERPEGSVSTLKIQRTQQEDSAVYLCASSIDREETQYFGPGTRLLVL.

The CDR3 sequence: CASKSSRGNTEAFF. The CDR3 coding sequence is TGTGCCAGCAAATCGTCCAGAGGGAACACTGAAGCTTTCTTT. The V call is TRBV6-1, the J call TRBJ1-1; D unclear. This CDR3 is 14 amino acids long. V shed 7 bases and J shed 1 base, with 13 bases lying between them. The V gene's germline CDR1 is MNHNS and CDR2 SASEGT.

The CDR3 reads CASRVLAGGRQETQYF. Written as DNA, the CDR3 is TGTGCCAGCAGGGTGCTTGCGGGGGGCCGACAAGAGACCCAGTACTTC. The genes are TRBV7-9 and TRBJ2-5, with TRBD2 matching 8 bases. J lost 2 bases, V lost 6 bases, and 11 bases had no gene match. The CDR3 loop spans 16 amino acids. Germline V lookup: CDR1 SEHNR, CDR2 FQNEAQ (reference sequence). Complete variable domain (other parts from reference TRBV7-9 and TRBJ2-5): DTGVSQNPRHKITKRGQNVTFRCDPISEHNRLYWYRQTLGQGPEFLTYFQNEAQLEKSRLLSDRFSAERPKGSFSTLEIQRTEQGDSAMYLCASRVLAGGRQETQYFGPGTRLLVL.

This sequence joins TRBV6-5 and TRBJ1-5, with unresolved D. The CDR3 covers 12 residues. Trimming pared 5 bases from V and 6 bases from J, leaving 8 bases between. The germline CDR1 and CDR2 sequences are MNHEY and SVGAGI. CDR3 loop: CASSEKSQPQHF. DNA of the CDR3: TGTGCCAGCAGTGAAAAGAGTCAGCCCCAGCATTTT.

CDR3 amino acids: CASSPQGGNQPQHF. The CDR3 bases are TGTGCCAGCAGCCCACAGGGGGGCAATCAGCCCCAGCATTTT. The rearrangement links TRBV7-2 to TRBJ1-5, with 8 bases fitting TRBD1. The V gene's germline CDR1 is SGHTA and CDR2 FQGNSA. Trimming at V came to 5 bases and at J to 2 bases, leaving 2 bases not matched to a gene. The CDR3 runs 14 residues.

To note about this clone: Other DNA sequences of this sample code for an identical CDR3. The CDR3 bases are TGTGCCACCTCGGAGTCGGGCACTGAAGCTTTCTTT. Its translation is CATSESGTEAFF. The rearrangement links TRBV12-5 to TRBJ1-1; D gene ambiguous. Germline V gene data show CDR1 as LGHNT and CDR2 as FRNRAP. The length of the CDR3 is 12 residues.

The rearrangement joins TRBV7-3 to TRBJ2-7; no clear D gene. CDR1 and CDR2 (germline): SGHTA, FQGTGA. This CDR3 has 14 residues. Between the trimmed V and J ends, which lost 1 base and 5 bases, there was a span of 12 bases. CDR3 protein: CASSLKRDTDEQYF. DNA for the CDR3: TGTGCCAGCAGCTTAAAACGCGATACCGACGAGCAGTACTTC.